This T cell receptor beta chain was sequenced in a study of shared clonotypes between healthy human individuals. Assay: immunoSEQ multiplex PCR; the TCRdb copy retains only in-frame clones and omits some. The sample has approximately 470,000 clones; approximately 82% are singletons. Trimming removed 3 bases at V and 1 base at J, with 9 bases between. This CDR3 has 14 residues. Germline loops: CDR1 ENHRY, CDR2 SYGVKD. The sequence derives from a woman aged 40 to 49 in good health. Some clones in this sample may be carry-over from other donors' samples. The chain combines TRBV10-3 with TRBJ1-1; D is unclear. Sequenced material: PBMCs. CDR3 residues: CAISDRNRNTEAFF. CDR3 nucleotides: TGTGCCATCAGTGATAGGAACAGGAACACTGAAGCTTTCTTT.